This entry lists 28 T cell receptor beta chains sequenced from one sample in a study of control samples from healthy donors and cancer patients. The repertoire was sequenced with immunoSEQ multiplex PCR; TCRdb's copy has only in-frame clones and lacks some. The repertoire consists of 130,000 or so clones, with roughly 90% occurring once and the leading ten covering more than 6.5%. Sequencing was done on a sample of PBMCs. These receptors came from a man aged 50 or older with head and neck cancer.

The V and J genes are TRBV7-2 and TRBJ2-7; 9 bases are a match to TRBD1. Looked up from germline, CDR1 is SGHTA and CDR2 is FQGNSA. J lost 1 base, V lost 4 bases, and 8 bases had no gene match. The CDR3 runs 16 residues. This CDR3 reads CASSSSGTGLSYEQYF. In DNA, the CDR3 is TGTGCCAGCAGCTCCTCCGGGACAGGGTTGTCCTACGAGCAGTACTTC. The entire variable domain, with the rest obtained from reference TRBV7-2 and TRBJ2-7, is as follows: GAGVSQSPSNKVTEKGKDVELRCDPISGHTALYWYRQSLGQGLEFLIYFQGNSAPDKSGLPSDRFSAERTGGSVSTLTIQRTQQEDSAVYLCASSSSGTGLSYEQYFGPGTRLTVT.

V gene TRBV3-1 (or the pseudogene TRBV3-2) combines with J gene TRBJ2-1; 9 bases are a match to TRBD2. J gave up 8 bases and V 1 base, and 9 bases lay outside the gene matches. Germline V gene data show CDR1 as LGHDT and CDR2 as YNNKEL (reference sequence). The CDR3 is 16 residues long. The CDR3 bases are TGTGCCAGCAGCCAAGTCAATAGCGGGAGATATTATGAGCAGTTCTTC. This translates into CASSQVNSGRYYEQFF.

Only one count was recorded for this clone. This chain uses TRBV14 with TRBJ2-4; D is undetermined. Germline V gene sequence: CDR1 SGHDN, CDR2 FVKESK. The CDR3 has 13 amino acids. Trimming pared 4 bases from V and 3 bases from J, leaving 7 bases between. The CDR3 region is CASSLWDKNIQYF. In nucleotides, the CDR3 is TGTGCCAGCAGCCTTTGGGACAAAAACATTCAGTACTTC.

The J gene is TRBJ1-4, the V gene TRBV4-1; D call uncertain. The CDR3 contains 15 residues. V lost 0 bases to trimming and J lost 8 bases, with 13 bases between them. Germline V lookup: CDR1 MGHRA, CDR2 YSYEKL. Here the CDR3 reads CASSQDRRVAEKLFF. The CDR3 DNA reads TGCGCCAGCAGCCAAGACCGTCGAGTAGCCGAAAAACTGTTTTTT.

This clone was counted ten times or more. The J gene is TRBJ2-1, the V gene TRBV6-5; D gene ambiguous. Looked up from germline, CDR1 is MNHEY and CDR2 is SVGAGI. This CDR3 has 13 amino acids. The V and J ends lost 8 bases and 3 bases respectively, with 11 bases between them. CDR3 sequence (DNA): TGTGCCAGCTCCGAGACCGACTACAATGAGCAGTTCTTC. Residues: CASSETDYNEQFF.

The chain joins TRBV5-4 to TRBJ1-2; D call uncertain. Germline V gene lookup returns CDR1 SGHNT and CDR2 YYREEE (reference sequence). Trimming removed 4 bases at V and 4 bases at J, with 14 bases between. The CDR3 consists of 14 residues. The CDR3 nucleotides are TGTGCCAGCAGCCCCCTGGGGAAGGGCTATGGCTACACCTTC. Protein product: CASSPLGKGYGYTF.

The chain carries TRBV6-5 and TRBJ1-6; weak D call: TRBD1 (5 bases). CDR1 and CDR2 from the germline V gene are MNHEY and SVGAGI. Trimming removed 0 bases at V and 6 bases at J, with 9 bases between. This CDR3 contains 15 residues. CDR3 sequence: CASSYSKGINSPLHF. Here the CDR3 DNA reads TGTGCCAGCAGTTACTCGAAGGGGATTAATTCACCCCTCCACTTT.

The chain carries TRBV7-8 and TRBJ1-2; possible D gene TRBD1, 5 bases. The germline V gene has CDR1 SGHVS and CDR2 FQNEAQ. V lost 5 bases, J lost 7 bases, and 17 bases lay in between. There are 14 residues in the CDR3. The CDR3 DNA reads TGTGCCAGCAGCCCACCGGACACGGCAATTGGCTACACCTTC. Translated: CASSPPDTAIGYTF.

Here the CDR3 DNA reads TGTGCCAGCAGCCAAGAGTCCTTTACTAGCGGGTACACAGATACGCAGTATTTT. Its protein product is CASSQESFTSGYTDTQYF. This chain joins TRBV14 and TRBJ2-3; 9 bases are shared with TRBD2. V was clipped by 0 bases and J by 2 bases; unmatched bases: 9. The V gene's germline CDR1 is SGHDN and CDR2 FVKESK. This CDR3 is built from 18 residues.

V is TRBV5-1 and J is TRBJ2-7; unclear D gene. The CDR3 consists of 12 residues. Trimming removed 4 bases from V and 5 bases from J, with 10 bases in between. Looked up from germline, CDR1 is SGHRS and CDR2 is YFSETQ. CDR3 sequence (DNA): TGCGCCAGCAGCCCCGGCGCGGACGAGCAGTACTTC. Translating gives CASSPGADEQYF.

Concerning this clone: This specimen includes other DNA sequences encoding the same CDR3. The chain has TRBV19 and TRBJ2-7; 12 bases fit TRBD1. Germline CDR1 reads LNHDA; CDR2 reads SQIVND (reference sequence). The CDR3 loop spans 14 amino acids. Unmatched junction bases numbered 3, after V lost 5 bases and J lost 4 bases. The CDR3 nucleotides are TGTGCCAGTAGTCCGGGACAGGGGGCGTACGAGCAGTACTTC. It translates to CASSPGQGAYEQYF. Full variable domain (outside the CDR3, taken from reference TRBV19 and TRBJ2-7): DGGITQSPKYLFRKEGQNVTLSCEQNLNHDAMYWYRQDPGQGLRLIYYSQIVNDFQKGDIAEGYSVSREKKESFPLTVTSAQKNPTAFYLCASSPGQGAYEQYFGPGTRLTVT.

This chain connects TRBV5-4 to TRBJ2-5; D may match TRBD1 or TRBD2 (5 bases each). CDR1 is SGHNT and CDR2 is YYREEE in the germline V gene (reference sequence). CDR3 size: 14 residues. The V end lost 3 bases, the J end lost 3 bases, and 12 bases lay between the germline ends. In DNA form, the CDR3 reads TGTGCCAGCAGCTCGGGACGGCTGAAAGAGACCCAGTACTTC. Encoded protein: CASSSGRLKETQYF.

This chain joins TRBV19 and TRBJ1-5; 7 nucleotides agree with TRBD1. The CDR3 runs to 13 residues. Trimming cost V 4 bases and J 5 bases; bases outside gene matches: 2. CDR1 and CDR2 from the germline V gene are LNHDA and SQIVND (reference sequence). CDR3 coding DNA: TGTGCCAGTAGTACACAGGGGTATCAGCCCCAGCATTTT. This codes for CASSTQGYQPQHF.

The rearrangement links TRBV5-8 to TRBJ2-1; D gene unclear. Germline assignment: CDR1 SGHTS and CDR2 YDEGEE. Trimming removed 0 bases at V and 10 bases at J, with 11 bases between. CDR3 length equals 13 residues. This chain's CDR3 is CASSLDKLWEQFF. DNA for the CDR3: TGTGCCAGCAGCTTGGACAAGCTATGGGAGCAGTTCTTC.

V usage is TRBV28 and J usage is TRBJ2-7; the match to TRBD2 covers 13 bases. With V trimmed by 6 bases and J by 2 bases, 7 bases remained unmatched. Germline CDR1 MDHEN, CDR2 SYDVKM. CDR3 size: 16 residues. CDR3 sequence: CASRPRGLAGAYEQYF. The DNA of the CDR3 is TGTGCCAGCAGGCCGCGCGGACTAGCGGGAGCCTACGAGCAGTACTTC.

The genes are TRBV2 and TRBJ2-3; a weak D match, TRBD1 (7 bases). Deletions cut 6 bases from V and 2 bases from J, with 15 bases between. There are 15 residues in the CDR3. Germline V gene data show CDR1 as SNHLY and CDR2 as FYNNEI. CDR3 coding DNA: TGTGCCAGCAGGCAGGGGGGACTCAACACAGATACGCAGTATTTT. This gives the protein CASRQGGLNTDTQYF. Full variable domain (rest looked up from reference TRBV2 and TRBJ2-3): EPEVTQTPSHQVTQMGQEVILRCVPISNHLYFYWYRQILGQKVEFLVSFYNNEISEKSEIFDDQFSVERPDGSNFTLKIRSTKLEDSAMYFCASRQGGLNTDTQYFGPGTRLTVL.

The chain carries TRBV28 and TRBJ2-1, with 9 bases fitting TRBD2. Unmatched junction bases numbered 2, after V lost 11 bases and J lost 6 bases. Germline CDR1 is MDHEN and CDR2 is SYDVKM. The CDR3 contains 11 residues. The CDR3 nucleotides read TGTGCCTCTAGCGGGATCAATGAGCAGTTCTTC. Its translation: CASSGINEQFF.

This chain joins TRBV21-1 and TRBJ2-1; the table names TRBD1, a call not compared with the DNA. TRBV21-1 is labeled a pseudogene. There are 14 residues in the CDR3. CDR3 amino acids: CASRKGQGNGEQFF. The CDR3 nucleotides are TGTGCCAGCAGGAAGGGACAGGGGAATGGTGAGCAGTTCTTC.

V usage is TRBV5-1 and J usage is TRBJ1-4, with D possibly being TRBD1 (5 bases). The CDR3 length is 15 residues. Trimming left V 4 bases short and J 7 bases short, with 17 bases between. Germline V gives CDR1 SGHRS, CDR2 YFSETQ. As DNA, the CDR3 is TGCGCCAGCAGCCCCGCAGGGAGTAGCGGTGAAAAACTGTTTTTT. Amino acid sequence: CASSPAGSSGEKLFF.

This sequence joins TRBV9 and TRBJ2-7, with D possibly TRBD1 on 5 matching bases. Germline CDR1 and CDR2: SGDLS and YYNGEE. The CDR3 runs 16 residues. V dropped 0 bases and J dropped 2 bases, with 15 bases sitting between them. This chain's CDR3 is CASSVGPLDSTYEQYF. CDR3 DNA: TGTGCCAGCAGCGTAGGCCCCCTCGACAGTACCTACGAGCAGTACTTC.

Concerning this clone itself: This sample also contains other DNA sequences that code for the same CDR3. The rearrangement joins TRBV2 to TRBJ1-5; TRBD1 is a possible D gene (6 bases). This CDR3 has 14 residues. Trimming left V 6 bases short and J 0 bases short, with 9 bases between. The germline V gene encodes CDR1 SNHLY and CDR2 FYNNEI. The CDR3 region has the DNA TGTGCCAGCAGCCAGACAGGTAGCAATCAGCCCCAGCATTTT. Its protein product is CASSQTGSNQPQHF. Based on the CDR3 plus reference TRBV2 and TRBJ1-5, the full variable domain is EPEVTQTPSHQVTQMGQEVILRCVPISNHLYFYWYRQILGQKVEFLVSFYNNEISEKSEIFDDQFSVERPDGSNFTLKIRSTKLEDSAMYFCASSQTGSNQPQHFGDGTRLSIL.

The V call is TRBV7-2, the J call TRBJ2-7; D tentatively fits TRBD1 or TRBD2 (5 bases each). In germline, CDR1 is SGHTA, CDR2 FQGNSA. The V gene lost 2 bases and the J gene lost 7 bases, with 15 bases spanning the gap. The CDR3 loop spans 14 amino acids. CDR3 sequence reads: CASSLQGVNAEQYF. CDR3 DNA sequence: TGTGCCAGCAGCTTACAGGGAGTAAACGCGGAGCAGTACTTC.

The chain links TRBV7-8 to TRBJ1-5; D gene unclear. CDR1 is SGHVS, CDR2 FQNEAQ, per germline. CDR3 length: 15 amino acids. V lost 5 bases and J 0 bases, leaving 11 bases between the germline ends. CDR3 sequence reads: CASSPFIVSNQPQHF. CDR3 coding DNA: TGTGCCAGCAGCCCTTTCATAGTTAGCAATCAGCCCCAGCATTTT.

The DNA for the CDR3 is TGTGCCATCAGAATCGCACTAGCGGGAACCTACGAGCAGTACTTC. This translates into CAIRIALAGTYEQYF. This chain joins TRBV10-3 and TRBJ2-7; 10 bases match TRBD2. The V gene's germline CDR1 is ENHRY and CDR2 SYGVKD. V dropped 6 bases and J dropped 2; count of bases not matched to a gene: 7. The CDR3 is 15 amino acids.

V usage is TRBV7-2 and J usage is TRBJ2-1; D gene ambiguous. V was trimmed by 5 bases and J by 2 bases, leaving 10 bases between them. This CDR3 is 14 amino acids long. Germline V lookup: CDR1 SGHTA, CDR2 FQGNSA. The CDR3 is CASSPQRAYNEQFF. The CDR3 DNA sequence: TGTGCCAGCAGCCCACAGCGAGCCTACAATGAGCAGTTCTTC.

The chain couples TRBV7-2 to TRBJ1-2; no reliable D call. This CDR3 has 13 residues. The germline V gene encodes CDR1 SGHTA and CDR2 FQGNSA. With 4 bases removed from V and 7 bases from J, the gap between germline ends came to 13 bases. This chain's CDR3 is CASSSTPRGGYTF. The DNA for the CDR3 is TGTGCCAGCAGCTCGACACCGCGAGGTGGCTACACCTTC. The full variable domain, rest sourced from reference TRBV7-2 and TRBJ1-2, is GAGVSQSPSNKVTEKGKDVELRCDPISGHTALYWYRQSLGQGLEFLIYFQGNSAPDKSGLPSDRFSAERTGGSVSTLTIQRTQQEDSAVYLCASSSTPRGGYTFGSGTRLTVV.

V is TRBV27 and J is TRBJ2-3, with 7 bases aligning to TRBD2. CDR1 and CDR2 (germline): MNHEY, SMNVEV (reference sequence). The CDR3 length is 20 residues. The ends lost 6 bases at V and 0 bases at J; junction bases unmatched: 21. CDR3 DNA sequence: TGTGCCAGCAGCCCATCCCCGGGGGTTGGCGGGAGTTCTAGCACAGATACGCAGTATTTT. Its translation is CASSPSPGVGGSSSTDTQYF.

As to this clone: Germline and junction disagree at one end, which may indicate a read error. The chain recombines TRBV2 with TRBJ2-7; 7 nucleotides line up with TRBD2. The germline CDR1 and CDR2 sequences are SNHLY and FYNNEI. This CDR3 has 12 residues. DNA for the CDR3: TGTGCCAGCAGTGAAGGCCTAGCGGTCCCCAGCTTC. Translating gives CASSEGLAVPSF.